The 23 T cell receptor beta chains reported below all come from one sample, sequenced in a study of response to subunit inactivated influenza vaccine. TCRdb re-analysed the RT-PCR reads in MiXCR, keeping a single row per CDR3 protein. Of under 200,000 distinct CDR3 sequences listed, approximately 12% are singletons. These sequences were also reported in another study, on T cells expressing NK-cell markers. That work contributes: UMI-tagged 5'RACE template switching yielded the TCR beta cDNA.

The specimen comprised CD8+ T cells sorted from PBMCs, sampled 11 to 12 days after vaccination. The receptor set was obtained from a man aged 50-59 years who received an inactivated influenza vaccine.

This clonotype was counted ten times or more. DNA of the CDR3: TGCGCCAGCAGCTTGGTGGGGTTGGGTAAACTCGACTCCTACAATGAGCAGTTCTTC. As protein: CASSLVGLGKLDSYNEQFF. The chain uses TRBV5-1 and TRBJ2-1; D is ambiguous. The CDR3 totals 19 residues. V lost 0 bases, J lost 0 bases, and 19 bases lay in between. Germline V gene sequence: CDR1 SGHRS, CDR2 YFSETQ.

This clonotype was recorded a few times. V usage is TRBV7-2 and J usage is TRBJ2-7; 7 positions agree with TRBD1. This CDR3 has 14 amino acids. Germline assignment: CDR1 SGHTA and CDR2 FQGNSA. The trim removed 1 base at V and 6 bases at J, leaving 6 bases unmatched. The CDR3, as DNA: TGTGCCAGCAGCTTAGGAGACAGGGTGGGCGAGCAGTACTTC. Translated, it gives CASSLGDRVGEQYF. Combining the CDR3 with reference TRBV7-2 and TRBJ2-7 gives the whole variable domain GAGVSQSPSNKVTEKGKDVELRCDPISGHTALYWYRQSLGQGLEFLIYFQGNSAPDKSGLPSDRFSAERTGGSVSTLTIQRTQQEDSAVYLCASSLGDRVGEQYFGPGTRLTVT.

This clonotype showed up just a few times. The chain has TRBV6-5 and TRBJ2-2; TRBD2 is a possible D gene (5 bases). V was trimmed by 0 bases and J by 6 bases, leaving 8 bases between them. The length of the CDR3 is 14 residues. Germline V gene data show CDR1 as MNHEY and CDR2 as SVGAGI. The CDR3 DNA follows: TGTGCCAGCAGTTACTCGAGGGATGCCGGGGAGCTGTTTTTT. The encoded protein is CASSYSRDAGELFF.

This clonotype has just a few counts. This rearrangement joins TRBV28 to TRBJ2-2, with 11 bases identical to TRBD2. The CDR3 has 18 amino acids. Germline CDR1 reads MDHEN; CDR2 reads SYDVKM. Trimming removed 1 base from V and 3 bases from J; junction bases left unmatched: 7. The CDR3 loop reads CASSLLIAGGPDTGELFF. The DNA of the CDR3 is TGTGCCAGCAGTTTATTGATAGCGGGGGGGCCCGACACCGGGGAGCTGTTTTTT.

The CDR3 DNA reads as TGCAGCGTTGGGCCGGTTCTGGGGGGCACCGGGGAGCTGTTTTTT. It is translated as CSVGPVLGGTGELFF. The rearrangement uses TRBV29-1 and TRBJ2-2, with D perhaps TRBD2 (6 bases). This CDR3 region has 15 residues. Trimming left V 4 bases short and J 4 bases short, with 16 bases between. Per germline, CDR1 SQVTM and CDR2 ANQGSEA.

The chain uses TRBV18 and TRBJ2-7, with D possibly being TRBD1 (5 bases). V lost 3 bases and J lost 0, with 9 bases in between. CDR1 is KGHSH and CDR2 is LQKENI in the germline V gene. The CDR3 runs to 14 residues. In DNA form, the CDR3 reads TGTGCCAGCTCACCGACAGTGATCTCCTACGAGCAGTACTTC. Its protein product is CASSPTVISYEQYF.

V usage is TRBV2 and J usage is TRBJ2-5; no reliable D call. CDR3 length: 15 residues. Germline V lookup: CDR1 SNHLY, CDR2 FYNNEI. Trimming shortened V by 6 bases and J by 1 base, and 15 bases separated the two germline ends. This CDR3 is CASRLDPAAQETQYF. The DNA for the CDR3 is TGTGCCAGCAGATTGGACCCAGCCGCCCAAGAGACCCAGTACTTC. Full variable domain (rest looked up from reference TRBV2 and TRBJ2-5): EPEVTQTPSHQVTQMGQEVILRCVPISNHLYFYWYRQILGQKVEFLVSFYNNEISEKSEIFDDQFSVERPDGSNFTLKIRSTKLEDSAMYFCASRLDPAAQETQYFGPGTRLLVL.

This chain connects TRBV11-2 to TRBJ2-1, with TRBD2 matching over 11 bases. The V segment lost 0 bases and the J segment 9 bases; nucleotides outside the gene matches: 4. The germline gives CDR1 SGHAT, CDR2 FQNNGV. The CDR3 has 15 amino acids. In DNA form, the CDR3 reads TGTGCCAGCAGCTTAGATGGTAGCGGGAGGGGTGAGCAGTTCTTC. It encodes CASSLDGSGRGEQFF. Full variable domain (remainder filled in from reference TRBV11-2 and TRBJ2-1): EAGVAQSPRYKIIEKRQSVAFWCNPISGHATLYWYQQILGQGPKLLIQFQNNGVVDDSQLPKDRFSAERLKGVDSTLKIQPAKLEDSAVYLCASSLDGSGRGEQFFGPGTRLTVL.

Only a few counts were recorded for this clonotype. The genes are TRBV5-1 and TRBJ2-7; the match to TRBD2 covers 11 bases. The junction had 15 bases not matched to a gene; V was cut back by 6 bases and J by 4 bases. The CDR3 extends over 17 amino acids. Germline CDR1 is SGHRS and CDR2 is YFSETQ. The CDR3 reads CASTESLAGGHTYEQYF. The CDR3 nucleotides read TGCGCCAGCACGGAGAGCCTAGCGGGGGGCCACACGTACGAGCAGTACTTC.

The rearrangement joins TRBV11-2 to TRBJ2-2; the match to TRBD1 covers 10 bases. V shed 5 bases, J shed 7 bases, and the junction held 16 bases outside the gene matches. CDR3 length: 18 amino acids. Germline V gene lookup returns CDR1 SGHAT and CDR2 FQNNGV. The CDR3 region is CASSPSTSGQGLVGELFF. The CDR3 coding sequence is TGTGCCAGCAGCCCAAGTACATCGGGACAGGGGTTAGTCGGGGAGCTGTTTTTT.

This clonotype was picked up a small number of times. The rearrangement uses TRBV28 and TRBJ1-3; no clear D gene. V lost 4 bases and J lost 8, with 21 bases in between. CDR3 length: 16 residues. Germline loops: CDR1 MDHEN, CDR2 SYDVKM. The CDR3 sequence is CASSWPRTGFGDTIYF. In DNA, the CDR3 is TGTGCCAGCAGTTGGCCCCGCACTGGGTTTGGGGACACCATATATTTT.

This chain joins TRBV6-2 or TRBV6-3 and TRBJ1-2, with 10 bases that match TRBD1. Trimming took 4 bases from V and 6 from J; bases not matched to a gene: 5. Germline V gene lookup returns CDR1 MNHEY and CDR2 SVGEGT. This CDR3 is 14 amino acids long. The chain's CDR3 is CASSFPGTGDGYTF. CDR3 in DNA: TGTGCCAGCAGTTTCCCCGGGACAGGGGATGGCTACACCTTC.

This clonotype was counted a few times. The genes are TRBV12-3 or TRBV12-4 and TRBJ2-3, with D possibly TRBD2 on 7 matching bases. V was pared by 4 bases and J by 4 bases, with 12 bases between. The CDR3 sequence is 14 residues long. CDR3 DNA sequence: TGTGCCAGCAGTTCCGGCGGGGGCGCAGATACGCAGTATTTT. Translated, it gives CASSSGGGADTQYF.

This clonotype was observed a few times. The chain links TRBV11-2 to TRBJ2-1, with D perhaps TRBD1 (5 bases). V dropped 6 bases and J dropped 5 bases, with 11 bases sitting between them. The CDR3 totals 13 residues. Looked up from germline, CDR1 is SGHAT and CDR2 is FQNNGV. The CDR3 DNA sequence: TGTGCCAGCAGATATAAAGGGGACAATGAGCAGTTCTTC. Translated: CASRYKGDNEQFF.

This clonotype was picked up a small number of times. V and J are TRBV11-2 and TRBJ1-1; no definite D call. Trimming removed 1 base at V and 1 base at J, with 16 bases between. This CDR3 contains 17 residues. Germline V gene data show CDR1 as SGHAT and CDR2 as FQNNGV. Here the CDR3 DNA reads TGTGCCAGCAGCTTAGCTAGGTACCTAGATTCGAACACTGAAGCTTTCTTT. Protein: CASSLARYLDSNTEAFF.

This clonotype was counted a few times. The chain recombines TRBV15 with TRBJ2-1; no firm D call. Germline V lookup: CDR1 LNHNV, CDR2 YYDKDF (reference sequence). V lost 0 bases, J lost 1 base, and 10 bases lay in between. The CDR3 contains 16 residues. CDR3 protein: CATSRDSLGSYNEQFF. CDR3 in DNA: TGTGCCACCAGCAGAGACAGTTTGGGTTCCTACAATGAGCAGTTCTTC.

The CDR3 nucleotides read TGCGCCAGCCGGGACATAGGCTACGAGCAGTACTTC. Protein sequence: CASRDIGYEQYF. This chain joins TRBV5-1 and TRBJ2-7; the D gene is possibly TRBD1 (6 bases). The germline gives CDR1 SGHRS, CDR2 YFSETQ. The CDR3 covers 12 residues. V gave up 7 bases and J gave up 3 bases, with 11 bases separating them.

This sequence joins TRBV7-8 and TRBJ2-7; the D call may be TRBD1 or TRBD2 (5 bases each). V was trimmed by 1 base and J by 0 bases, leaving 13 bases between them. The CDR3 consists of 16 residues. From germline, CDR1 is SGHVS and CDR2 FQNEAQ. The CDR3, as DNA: TGTGCCAGCAGCTTAGAGAGGGGTGTAAGCTCCTACGAGCAGTACTTC. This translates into CASSLERGVSSYEQYF.

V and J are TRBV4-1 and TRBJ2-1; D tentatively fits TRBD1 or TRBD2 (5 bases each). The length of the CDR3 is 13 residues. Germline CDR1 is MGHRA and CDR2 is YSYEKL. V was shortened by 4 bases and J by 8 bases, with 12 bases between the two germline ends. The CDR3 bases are TGCGCCAGCAGCCGCCCGGGACGGGATGAGCAGTTCTTC. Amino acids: CASSRPGRDEQFF.

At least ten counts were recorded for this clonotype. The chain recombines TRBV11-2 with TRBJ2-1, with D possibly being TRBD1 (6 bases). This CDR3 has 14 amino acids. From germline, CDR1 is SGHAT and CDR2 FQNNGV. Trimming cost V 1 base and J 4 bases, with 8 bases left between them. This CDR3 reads CASSLAQGYNEQFF. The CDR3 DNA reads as TGTGCCAGCAGCTTAGCTCAGGGGTACAATGAGCAGTTCTTC.

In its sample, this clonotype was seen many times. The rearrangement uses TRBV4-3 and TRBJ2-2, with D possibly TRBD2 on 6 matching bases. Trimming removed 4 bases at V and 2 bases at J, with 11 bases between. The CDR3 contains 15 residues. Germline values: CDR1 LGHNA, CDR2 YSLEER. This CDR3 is CASSLGTPNTGELFF. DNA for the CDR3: TGCGCCAGCAGCCTCGGGACTCCTAACACCGGGGAGCTGTTTTTT.

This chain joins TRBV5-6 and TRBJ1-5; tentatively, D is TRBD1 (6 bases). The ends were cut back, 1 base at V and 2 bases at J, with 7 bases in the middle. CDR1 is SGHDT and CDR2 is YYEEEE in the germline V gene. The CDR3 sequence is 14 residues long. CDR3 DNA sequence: TGTGCCAGCAGCTTGTACAGGGGCAATCAGCCCCAGCATTTT. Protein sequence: CASSLYRGNQPQHF.

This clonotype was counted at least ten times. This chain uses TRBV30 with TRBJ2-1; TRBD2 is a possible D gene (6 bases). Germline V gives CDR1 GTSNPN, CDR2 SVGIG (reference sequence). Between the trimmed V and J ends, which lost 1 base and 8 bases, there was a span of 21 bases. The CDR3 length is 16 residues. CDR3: CAWSDQWAGPHYEQFF. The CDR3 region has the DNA TGTGCCTGGAGTGATCAATGGGCGGGACCCCACTATGAGCAGTTCTTC.